Below, 11 T cell receptor beta chains from the same sample are listed, as sequenced in a study of shared clonotypes between healthy human individuals. TCRdb's table, derived via immunoSEQ multiplex PCR, lists solely in-frame clones and lacks some. The data hold around 99,000 clones, with about 70% observed a single time. Source material: memory CD8+ T cells sorted from blood. Subset specified: CD45RO+ cells pooled with CCR7-negative TemRA cells. The receptors come from a man aged 30 to 39 in good health.

The chain is built from TRBV5-6 and TRBJ2-3, with 7 bases aligning to TRBD1. V shed 4 bases and J 3 bases; nucleotides not matched to a gene: 5. The CDR3 is 14 residues long. Germline V gives CDR1 SGHDT, CDR2 YYEEEE. In DNA, the CDR3 is TGTGCCAGCAGCAAAAGGGGGCCGACAGATACGCAGTATTTT. Its protein is CASSKRGPTDTQYF.

This clone was picked up a small number of times. The chain uses TRBV9 and TRBJ2-1; D is possibly TRBD1 (6 bases). The germline V and J ends were trimmed by 3 bases and 0 bases, with 10 bases remaining between them. From germline, CDR1 is SGDLS and CDR2 YYNGEE. This CDR3 comprises 15 residues. The CDR3 sequence: CASSATGSSYNEQFF. Here the CDR3 DNA reads TGTGCCAGCAGCGCTACAGGGAGCTCCTACAATGAGCAGTTCTTC.

The chain employs TRBV7-2 and TRBJ2-7; TRBD1 might be the D (6 bases). Between the trimmed V and J ends, which lost 5 bases and 3 bases, there was a span of 17 bases. Germline values: CDR1 SGHTA, CDR2 FQGNSA. This CDR3 is 15 amino acids long. The CDR3 loop is CASSTPSGGNYEQYF. For the CDR3, the DNA is TGTGCCAGCAGCACCCCGAGTGGGGGCAACTACGAGCAGTACTTC.

This clone was counted between two and nine times. The rearrangement joins TRBV4-2 to TRBJ2-7; TRBD2 is a possible D gene (6 bases). Germline V lookup: CDR1 LGHNA, CDR2 YNFKEQ. The CDR3 length is 16 residues. V lost 0 bases and J 4 bases, leaving 16 bases between the germline ends. The CDR3 region is CASSQEPGTGSYEQYF. CDR3 DNA: TGTGCCAGCAGCCAAGAACCCGGGACTGGTAGTTACGAGCAGTACTTC.

CDR3 bases: TGTGCCAGCACGGGCGTCTACGAGCAGTACTTC. It encodes CASTGVYEQYF. This rearrangement joins TRBV28 to TRBJ2-5; D is uncertain. The J call is in doubt because the DNA end fits TRBJ2-7 better. This CDR3 is 11 amino acids long. The germline V gene encodes CDR1 MDHEN and CDR2 SYDVKM.

This chain links TRBV7-9 with TRBJ2-3; D unresolved. The CDR3 covers 13 residues. Trimming pared 7 bases from V and 2 bases from J, leaving 10 bases between. CDR1 and CDR2 (germline): SEHNR, FQNEAQ (reference sequence). The CDR3: CASTPAPTDTQYF. CDR3 DNA sequence: TGTGCCAGCACTCCCGCGCCCACAGATACGCAGTATTTT.

The chain is built from TRBV7-9 and TRBJ1-2, with 9 nucleotides matching TRBD1. CDR1 is SEHNR, CDR2 FQNEAQ, per germline (reference sequence). The CDR3 contains 13 residues. Trimming cost V 4 bases and J 8 bases; bases outside gene matches: 5. The CDR3 loop reads CASSWGQGGGYTF. The DNA of the CDR3 is TGTGCCAGCAGCTGGGGACAGGGAGGAGGCTACACCTTC.

This chain uses TRBV5-4 with TRBJ1-2, with TRBD1 matching 7 bases. Trimming cost V 4 bases and J 4 bases; bases outside gene matches: 4. Germline V lookup: CDR1 SGHNT, CDR2 YYREEE (reference sequence). CDR3 length: 13 amino acids. The CDR3 sequence is CASSPGQTYGYTF. In DNA, the CDR3 is TGTGCCAGCAGCCCGGGACAGACCTATGGCTACACCTTC.

This clone was seen more than once but under ten times. The J gene is TRBJ2-1, the V gene TRBV18; 10 nucleotides line up with TRBD2. There are 15 residues in the CDR3. V lost 6 bases and J lost 6; bases outside the gene matches: 8. The germline CDR1 and CDR2 sequences are KGHSH and LQKENI. CDR3 loop: CASSPEREGSNEQFF. The CDR3 region has the DNA TGTGCCAGCTCTCCCGAGCGGGAGGGCTCCAATGAGCAGTTCTTC.

J is TRBJ2-3 and V is TRBV6-4; TRBD2 agrees at 9 bases. Trimming took 5 bases from V and 4 from J; bases not matched to a gene: 7. Germline CDR1 and CDR2: MRHNA and SNTAGT. CDR3 size: 15 residues. CDR3 nucleotides: TGTGCCAGCAGTCCAATAGCGGGGGCTGCAGATACGCAGTATTTT. Protein: CASSPIAGAADTQYF.

CDR3 amino acids: CASSSGTYEQYF. The DNA for the CDR3 is TGTGCCAGCAGTTCTGGGACCTACGAGCAGTACTTC. The chain is built from TRBV28 and TRBJ2-7, with D uncertain. V gave up 4 bases and J gave up 2 bases, with 6 bases separating them. Germline V gene sequence: CDR1 MDHEN, CDR2 SYDVKM. The CDR3 length is 12 residues.